A single sample is the source of the 11 T cell receptor beta chains below, sequenced in a study of shared clonotypes between healthy human individuals. Repertoires were generated with immunoSEQ multiplex PCR, while TCRdb's copy carries only in-frame clones and drops some. Of 490,000 or so clones in the sample, 75% to 85% were seen once. The sequencing sample was made of PBMCs. These TCRs come from a woman aged 40 to 50 in good health. Some clones in this sample may be carry-over from other donors' samples.

The V gene is TRBV5-4, the J gene TRBJ1-4; TRBD1 aligns across 8 bases. The CDR3 spans 14 residues. CDR1 is SGHNT and CDR2 is YYREEE in the germline V gene (reference sequence). The V gene end was trimmed by 2 bases and the J gene end by 7 bases; junction bases not matched to a gene: 4. The CDR3 reads CASSFRDRSEKLFF. The CDR3 DNA follows: TGTGCCAGCAGCTTCCGGGACAGGAGTGAAAAACTGTTTTTT.

A remark on this clone: A far larger clone is one base from this, pointing to a likely read error. This specimen includes other DNA sequences encoding the same CDR3. The J gene is TRBJ2-1, the V gene TRBV25-1; D remains ambiguous. The germline CDR1 and CDR2 sequences are MGHDK and SYGVNS. The CDR3 is 15 residues long. DNA of the CDR3: TGTGCCAGCAGCTTAGTTCCAGAGGCCTACAATGAACAGTTCTTC. Encoded protein: CASSLVPEAYNEQFF.

The chain joins TRBV21-1 to TRBJ1-1. TRBV21-1 is tagged as a pseudogene. The CDR3 consists of 16 residues. The DNA for the CDR3 is TGTGCCAGCAGCAAAGTGGGGGGGACCATGAACACTGAAGCTTTCTTT. Translation gives CASSKVGGTMNTEAFF.

The chain recombines TRBV6-1 with TRBJ2-3; D may correspond to TRBD1 or TRBD2 (5 bases each). V was shortened by 6 bases and J by 0 bases, with 13 bases between the two germline ends. The CDR3 sequence is 15 residues long. CDR1 is MNHNS, CDR2 SASEGT, per germline. The CDR3 loop reads CASRHQGRSTDTQYF. In nucleotides, the CDR3 is TGTGCCAGCAGACACCAGGGACGAAGCACAGATACGCAGTATTTT.

The chain combines TRBV5-4 with TRBJ1-5; TRBD1 is a possible D gene (5 bases). V gave up 4 bases and J gave up 7 bases, with 12 bases separating them. The CDR3 covers 13 residues. CDR1 and CDR2 from the germline V gene are SGHNT and YYREEE (reference sequence). CDR3 sequence (DNA): TGTGCCAGCAGCGAGCAGGGAGCCCAGCCCCAGCATTTT. It encodes CASSEQGAQPQHF.

This clone was seen only a few times. This chain connects TRBV5-6 to TRBJ1-2; 10 positions match TRBD1. V was clipped by 6 bases and J by 4 bases; unmatched bases: 3. The CDR3 contains 13 residues. Per germline, CDR1 SGHDT and CDR2 YYEEEE. In nucleotides, the CDR3 is TGTGCCAGCACCAGGGACAGGGGCTATGGCTACACCTTC. Translating it yields CASTRDRGYGYTF.

The chain couples TRBV27 to TRBJ2-7; D perhaps matches TRBD2 (6 bases). This CDR3 contains 12 residues. Trimming took off 10 bases at V and 3 bases at J, with 13 bases between the two ends. The germline gives CDR1 MNHEY, CDR2 SMNVEV (reference sequence). CDR3 region: CATSGGVYEQYF. Here the CDR3 DNA reads TGTGCCACTTCCGGCGGGGTCTACGAGCAGTACTTC.

Regarding this clone: Other DNA sequences in the same sample also yield this CDR3. The J gene is TRBJ1-1, the V gene TRBV28; D unresolved. The CDR3 extends over 12 amino acids. V was shortened by 1 base and J by 7 bases, with 7 bases between the two germline ends. Germline values: CDR1 MDHEN, CDR2 SYDVKM. In DNA, the CDR3 is TGTGCCAGCAGTTTATTCGGCGGTGAAGCTTTCTTT. It codes for CASSLFGGEAFF.

This rearrangement joins TRBV19 to TRBJ1-2; 8 nucleotides agree with TRBD1. The CDR3 runs 16 residues. Germline V gene lookup returns CDR1 LNHDA and CDR2 SQIVND (reference sequence). The J segment lost 4 bases and the V segment lost 6 bases, leaving 13 bases of the junction unmatched. This chain's CDR3 is CASRNHATGAGYGYTF. CDR3 sequence (DNA): TGTGCCAGTAGGAATCACGCGACAGGGGCTGGCTATGGCTACACCTTC.

For the CDR3, the DNA is TGTGCCAGCAGCGTGGACAGTAGGGACTACGAGCAGTACTTC. Protein sequence: CASSVDSRDYEQYF. V usage is TRBV9 and J usage is TRBJ2-7; TRBD1 might be the D (6 bases). This CDR3 comprises 14 residues. Trimming removed 2 bases from V and 3 bases from J, with 12 bases in between. Germline CDR1 is SGDLS and CDR2 is YYNGEE.

V usage is TRBV7-8 and J usage is TRBJ1-5; D is ambiguous. CDR1 and CDR2 (germline): SGHVS, FQNEAQ. The V end was cut by 5 bases, the J end by 2 bases, with 16 bases between. The CDR3 sequence is 16 residues long. This chain's CDR3 is CASSTSPGRGNQPQHF. CDR3 nucleotide sequence: TGTGCCAGCAGCACCTCTCCGGGGAGGGGCAATCAGCCCCAGCATTTT.